This T cell receptor (beta chain) derives from a study of CXCR3-negative and CXCR3-positive naive CD8 T cells. By phenotype, naive CD8+ T cells were CD45RO-CCR7+CD27+CD95-. UMI-labeled 5' RACE yielded the TRB cDNA libraries. After re-calling the 5' RACE reads, TCRdb lists one entry per CDR3 protein, DNA absent. There are about 70,000 distinct CDR3 sequences in the sample, with under 0.8% held by the top ten. The study's findings and limits: Naive cells positive for CXCR3 carried more hydrophobic TRB CDR3s than CXCR3-negative ones.

Regarding this clonotype: Its antigen remains unidentified.

The CDR3 length is 18 residues. The germline CDR1 and CDR2 sequences are SGHRS and YFSETQ. The chain uses TRBV5-1 and TRBJ2-2; there is no DNA to check the TCRdb D call of TRBD1. The TCR sequence derives from a human donor in good health. Some clones in this sample may be carry-over from other donors' samples. Sequencing input: naive CXCR3+ CD8+ T cells from blood. Subset given: CD45RO-CCR7+CD27+CD95- naive CD8+ T cells expressing CXCR3 (TNR3+). CDR3 sequence: CASSLGIYLQGRTGELFF.